This T cell receptor beta chain was recorded in a study of T cell changes during pregnancy in multiple sclerosis. The CDR3 runs to 14 residues. Germline V gene data show CDR1 as SGHTA and CDR2 as FQGTGA. The J segment lost 3 bases and the V segment lost 0 bases, leaving 1 base of the junction unmatched. Generated by immunoSEQ multiplex PCR, the TCRdb table keeps only in-frame clones and is missing some. Found here are around 19,000 clones, roughly 90% of them singletons; the top ten hold roughly 12%. The origin of this receptor is a female donor in good health, enrolled as a control in a pregnancy study. This specimen was CD8+ T cells from peripheral blood mononuclear cells, taken after pregnancy. The V call is TRBV7-3, the J call TRBJ2-5, with 7 positions matching TRBD2. The chain's CDR3 is CASSLTGGEETQYF. CDR3 in DNA: TGTGCCAGCAGCTTAACGGGGGGGGAAGAGACCCAGTACTTC.